This T cell receptor beta chain emerged from a study of blood T cell repertoires in COVID-19. About the study: Material from acute and convalescent COVID-19 was sourced from the United States, Italy and Spain.

The CDR3 sequence is 14 residues long. After removal of 9 bases from V and 0 bases from J, the junction contained 5 bases not matched to a gene. CDR1 and CDR2 (germline): MNHEY, SMNVEV (reference sequence). In the source study's methods: Cell counts per sample came from amplifying reference gene primers. TCRdb's table, derived via immunoSEQ multiplex PCR, lists solely in-frame clones and lacks some. The V and J calls and clone size are taken from that table; D and trimming were inferred from the DNA. This sample has fewer than 350,000 clones, with around nine tenths found just once. Adults between about 18 and 89 years of age took part from 24 US areas. Each exposed participant met a COVID-19 case in the 2 weeks preceding study entry.

The sample was PBMCs or T cells enriched from blood (not recorded which). The rearrangement links TRBV27 to TRBJ2-1, with 7 bases matching TRBD2. The receptor was isolated from a woman aged 25 to 45 who had been exposed to COVID-19. The CDR3 here is CASAGGSSYNEQFF. The CDR3 coding sequence is TGTGCCAGTGCCGGGGGGAGCTCCTACAATGAGCAGTTCTTC.